This TCR beta chain was recovered during a study of blood T cell repertoires in COVID-19 (dated by TCRdb to the early 2020s). As for the study more broadly: Collaborator samples came from the United States, Italy and Spain and covered acute and convalescent phases of COVID-19. Where available, HLA class I and class II types were obtained from metadata supplied by the sample provider rather than from assay-based typing. Samples were obtained from the ongoing ImmuneRACE study (first 160 participants) and from over a thousand subjects provided by 6 global collaborators. The repertoires were released in a freely available public database meant as a resource for research on the immune response to SARS-CoV-2. Subjects who had been exposed to COVID-19, were actively infected with it, or had recovered from it provided the deeply sampled blood TCRbeta repertoires that made up the dataset. Nearly every sample came with metadata listing a de-identified subject ID, COVID-19 status, age in years and sex. The prospective study material was composed of cDNA or gDNA derived from T cells, B-cell-depleted T cells, or PBMCs. What the study reported, not specific to this receptor: The quantity of clinical and demographic metadata differed by source and by participant and was supplied without curation.

TCRbeta CDR3 regions were amplified from genomic DNA using the immunoSEQ Assay, a bias-controlled multiplex PCR. The study's processing was this. Nucleated cell counts per sample were estimated from amplification of reference gene primers within the assay. To quantify the absolute abundance of each unique TCRbeta CDR3 rearrangement, sequence reads were collapsed and filtered. For each sample, productive Simpson clonality was calculated as the square root of Simpson's diversity index over productive rearrangements. TCRdb's version of the immuneACCESS table is confined to in-frame rearrangements and falls short of the full clone set. An unresolved V gene accounts for under half of the shortfall where checked; the remainder is of unknown origin. Clone size and the V and J calls come from that table; the DNA yielded D and trimming. The sample records 35,000 to 50,000 clones, roughly 88% of which are singletons. In total, the top ten clones hold 9% to 15% of the sample.

CDR1 and CDR2, looked up from the germline V gene (reference sequence), are LGHDT and YNNKEL. There are 13 amino acids in the CDR3, from cysteine to phenylalanine inclusive. The read is trimmed to its CDR3 DNA, 39 bases read in frame from base 1. The V and J ends are trimmed by 1 base and 3 bases, leaving 3 bases between them. Worth noting for this clone: The antigen it binds to is not known. Qualities for individual bases were not recorded, and no much larger clone is one base off.

Each collaborating institution followed its own protocols to collect whole blood in K2EDTA tubes. For TCRbeta analysis, collaborators shipped samples as frozen whole blood, isolated PBMCs, or DNA extracted from either of those sample types. The sequenced material came from peripheral blood. The receptor was derived from a human donor in a cohort sampled during active COVID-19. Recombination connected TRBV3-1 (or the pseudogene TRBV3-2) to TRBJ2-2; no D gene call is confident. The nucleotides read TGTGCCAGCAGCCAAGCGTACACCGGGGAGCTGTTTTTT. Its product reads: CASSQAYTGELFF.